The clone carrying this T cell receptor (beta chain) was observed a handful of times. Its antigen is as yet unknown. This record belongs to a study of type 1 regulatory T cells. The CDR3 is 13 amino acids. V was clipped by 5 bases and J by 2 bases, with 9 bases between them. Germline V gives CDR1 KGHSH, CDR2 LQKENI. From the reads, TCRdb called clonotypes with MiXCR, one entry per CDR3 protein. The repertoire consists of 14,000 to 15,000 distinct CDR3 sequences, with roughly 13% occurring once and the leading ten covering approximately 15%. The sequenced sample consisted of cultured T cells, either the whole culture or a sorted T cell fraction (not recorded which). The V and J genes are TRBV18 and TRBJ1-2, with unresolved D. This TCR derives from a human donor in good health. The CDR3 spells CASSYDRNYGYTF. CDR3 bases: TGTGCCAGCTCATACGACCGGAACTATGGCTACACCTTC.